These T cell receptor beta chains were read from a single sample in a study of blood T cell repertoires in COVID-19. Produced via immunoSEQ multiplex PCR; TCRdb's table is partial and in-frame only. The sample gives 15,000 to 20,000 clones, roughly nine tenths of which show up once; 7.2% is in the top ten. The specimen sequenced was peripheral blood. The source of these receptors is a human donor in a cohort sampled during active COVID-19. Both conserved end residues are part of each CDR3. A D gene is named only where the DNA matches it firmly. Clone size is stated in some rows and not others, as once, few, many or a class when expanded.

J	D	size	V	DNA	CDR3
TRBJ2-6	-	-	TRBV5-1	TGCGCCAGCAGCTTGGTTAGCTCTGGGGCCAACGTCCTGACTTTC	CASSLVSSGANVLTF
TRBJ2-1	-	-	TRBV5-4	TGTGCCAGCAGCCAGACTAATGAGCAGTTCTTC	CASSQTNEQFF
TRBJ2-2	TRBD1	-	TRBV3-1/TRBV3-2	TGTGCCAGCAGCCGCGGACAGGGGGCCGCCACCGGGGAGCTGTTTTTT	CASSRGQGAATGELFF
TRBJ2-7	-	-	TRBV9	TGTGCCAGCAGCGTAGCATCCAGCTCCTACGAGCAGTACTTC	CASSVASSSYEQYF
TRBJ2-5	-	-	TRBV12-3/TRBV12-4	TGTGCCAGCAGCAGAGGCATACAAGAGACCCAGTACTTC	CASSRGIQETQYF
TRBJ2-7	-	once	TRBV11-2	TGTGCCAGCAGCTTAGCCTCGACCGGGGGCTACGAGCAGTACTTC	CASSLASTGGYEQYF
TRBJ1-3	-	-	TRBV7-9	TGTGCCAGCAGCTTATCTCTCTTGGGGGGAACTCTCTCTGGAAACACCATATATTTT	CASSLSLLGGTLSGNTIYF
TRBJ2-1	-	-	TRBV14	TGTGCCAGCAGCCAAGCTGCGGTCCCCTACAATGAGCAGTTCTTC	CASSQAAVPYNEQFF
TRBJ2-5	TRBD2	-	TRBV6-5	TGTGCCAGCAGTTGGACTAGCGGGGACCAAGAGACCCAGTACTTC	CASSWTSGDQETQYF
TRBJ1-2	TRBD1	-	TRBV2	TGTGCCAGCACAAACAGGGGGACCTTCTATGGCTACACCTTC	CASTNRGTFYGYTF
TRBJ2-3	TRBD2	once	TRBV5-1	TGCGCCAGCAGCCAGACTAGCGCTAGCACAGATACGCAGTATTTT	CASSQTSASTDTQYF
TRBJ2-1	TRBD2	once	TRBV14	TGTGCCAGCAGCGTCTGGACTAGCGGGAGGGCCGTATATGAGCAGTTCTTC	CASSVWTSGRAVYEQFF
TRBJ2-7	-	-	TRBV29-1	TGCAGCGTTGACCCGACGGGGAACTACGAGCAGTACTTC	CSVDPTGNYEQYF
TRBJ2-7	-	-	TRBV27	TGTGCCAGCAGTTTTATCAGGGGTCCCAGTCACGAGCAGTACTTC	CASSFIRGPSHEQYF
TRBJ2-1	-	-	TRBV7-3	TGTGCCAGCGGCGCGGGATCTGAGCAGTTCTTC	CASGAGSEQFF
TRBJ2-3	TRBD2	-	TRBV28	TGTGCCAGCAGTCTCCAACTAGCGGGGGGGATGACGCAGTATTTT	CASSLQLAGGMTQYF
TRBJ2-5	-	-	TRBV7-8	TGTGCCAGCAGCTTAGCGTTGGAACGGGGGATTCTCGAGACCCAGTACTTC	CASSLALERGILETQYF
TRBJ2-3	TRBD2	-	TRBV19	TGTGCCAGCAAATTGACTAGCGGGACCCATACGCAGTATTTT	CASKLTSGTHTQYF
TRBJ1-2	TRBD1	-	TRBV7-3	TGTGCCAGCAGCTTCACAGGGGGCTATGGCTACACCTTC	CASSFTGGYGYTF
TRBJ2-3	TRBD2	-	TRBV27	TGTGCCAGCAGGGGAGGGGCCGGTACGCAGTATTTT	CASRGGAGTQYF
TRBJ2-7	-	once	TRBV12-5	TGTGCTAGTGGTTTAAACGGCTACGAGCAGTACTTC	CASGLNGYEQYF
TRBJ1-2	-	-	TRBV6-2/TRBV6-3	TGTGCCAGCAGTTACAAGGTCGGGAGTGGCTACACCTTC	CASSYKVGSGYTF
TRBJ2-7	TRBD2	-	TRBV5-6	TGTGCCAGCAGCTCGTTAGCGGGAGGGCCTGACGAGCAGTACTTC	CASSSLAGGPDEQYF
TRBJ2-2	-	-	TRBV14	TGTGCCAGCAGCCAAGTTTTCCCTGGACTAATGAACACCGGGGAGCTGTTTTTT	CASSQVFPGLMNTGELFF
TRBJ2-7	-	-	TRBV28	TGTGCCAGCAGTTTTAGGGGAGGCGAGCAGTACTTC	CASSFRGGEQYF
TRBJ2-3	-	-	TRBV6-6	TGTGCCAGCAGCCTAGAGCGGGCGAACACAGATACGCAGTATTTT	CASSLERANTDTQYF
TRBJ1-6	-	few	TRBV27	TGTGCCAGCAGTTACAGGGAAAGGTCACCCCTCCACTTT	CASSYRERSPLHF
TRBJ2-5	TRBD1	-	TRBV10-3	TGTGCCACAGCCAGGGGGTCAGAGACCCAGTACTTC	CATARGSETQYF
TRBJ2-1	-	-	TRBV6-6	TGTGCCAGCAGCCCGACTAGTCATGAGCAGTTCTTC	CASSPTSHEQFF
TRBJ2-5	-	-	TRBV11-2	TGTGCCAGCAGCTTAGGGGCCCTTAAGCGGGAGACCCAGTACTTC	CASSLGALKRETQYF
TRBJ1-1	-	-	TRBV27	TGTGCCAGCAGTCCCAGACAGGTCAACACTGAAGCTTTCTTT	CASSPRQVNTEAFF
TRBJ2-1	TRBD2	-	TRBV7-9	TGTGCCAGCAGCTTAGGGGCGGGAGGCTACAATGAGCAGTTCTTC	CASSLGAGGYNEQFF
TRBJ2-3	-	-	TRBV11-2	TGTGCCAGCAGCTCCTCGGTCCCAGATACGCAGTATTTT	CASSSSVPDTQYF
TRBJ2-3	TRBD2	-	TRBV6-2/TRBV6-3	TGTGCCAGCAGTTGGACGGCGGGGGTTAACCCTAGCACAGATACGCAGTATTTT	CASSWTAGVNPSTDTQYF
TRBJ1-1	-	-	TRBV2	TGTGCCAGCAGTTCATCCCAGAAAGCTTTCTTT	CASSSSQKAFF
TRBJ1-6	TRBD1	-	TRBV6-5	TGTGCCAGCAGTCGACAGGGGGATTCCCTCCACTTT	CASSRQGDSLHF
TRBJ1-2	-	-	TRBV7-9	TGTGCCAGCAGCTTAGGACAGGCAATCAACTATGGCTACACCTTC	CASSLGQAINYGYTF
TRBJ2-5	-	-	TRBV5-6	TGTGCCAGCAGCTTGGAAAGGTCAGGCTATAATTTTGGGGAGACCCAGTACTTC	CASSLERSGYNFGETQYF
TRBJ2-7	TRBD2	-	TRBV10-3	TGTGCCATCAAGGTTAGCGGGAGTACTTACGAGCAGTACTTC	CAIKVSGSTYEQYF
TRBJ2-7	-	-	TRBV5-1	TGCGCCAGCAGCACGACAGGCTACGAGCAGTACTTC	CASSTTGYEQYF
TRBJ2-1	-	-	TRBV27	TGTGCCAGCAGTTTCCAGGGTAAGGAGCAGTTCTTC	CASSFQGKEQFF
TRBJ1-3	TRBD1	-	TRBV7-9	TGTGCCAGCAGCGCCACAGGGGTAGGAAACACCATATATTTT	CASSATGVGNTIYF
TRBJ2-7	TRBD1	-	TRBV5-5	TGTGCCAGCAGCCCCGGGACAGGGAACGAGCAGTACTTC	CASSPGTGNEQYF
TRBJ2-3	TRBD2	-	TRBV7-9	TGTGCCAGCAGCTTAGGCCTTTCTAGCGGGACGGATACGCAGTATTTT	CASSLGLSSGTDTQYF